This TCR beta chain was sequenced in a study of T cell responses to AZD1222 COVID-19 vaccine. This CDR3 contains 16 residues. The junction had 13 bases not matched to a gene; V was cut back by 4 bases and J by 9 bases. Germline V gene lookup returns CDR1 LGHDT and CDR2 YNNKEL (reference sequence). The data were produced by immunoSEQ multiplex PCR, yet TCRdb's version contains in-frame clones alone and is incomplete. The sample gives 90,000 to 95,000 clones, around 87% of which show up once; 12% is in the top ten. With respect to this clone: As yet, its antigen is unknown.

Study-wide results and limits: Most donors were white British and more were female, and clonal diversity was possibly underestimated. Repertoire samples came only from after the peak T cell response. The study found vaccine-associated CD4 TCRs spanning spike, dominant at 160-218 and 743-854.

The study pooled second doses at about 4 or about 12 weeks. The chain uses TRBV3-1 (or the pseudogene TRBV3-2) and TRBJ2-1; 9 bases match TRBD2. The material sequenced was peripheral blood, taken 28 days after the second AZD1222 dose. This receptor was identified in an adult who received the AZD1222 COVID-19 vaccine. The CDR3, as DNA: TGTGCCAGCAGCCTAACGGCGGGGGGGCCAAAGAGTGAGCAGTTCTTC. Translation gives CASSLTAGGPKSEQFF.